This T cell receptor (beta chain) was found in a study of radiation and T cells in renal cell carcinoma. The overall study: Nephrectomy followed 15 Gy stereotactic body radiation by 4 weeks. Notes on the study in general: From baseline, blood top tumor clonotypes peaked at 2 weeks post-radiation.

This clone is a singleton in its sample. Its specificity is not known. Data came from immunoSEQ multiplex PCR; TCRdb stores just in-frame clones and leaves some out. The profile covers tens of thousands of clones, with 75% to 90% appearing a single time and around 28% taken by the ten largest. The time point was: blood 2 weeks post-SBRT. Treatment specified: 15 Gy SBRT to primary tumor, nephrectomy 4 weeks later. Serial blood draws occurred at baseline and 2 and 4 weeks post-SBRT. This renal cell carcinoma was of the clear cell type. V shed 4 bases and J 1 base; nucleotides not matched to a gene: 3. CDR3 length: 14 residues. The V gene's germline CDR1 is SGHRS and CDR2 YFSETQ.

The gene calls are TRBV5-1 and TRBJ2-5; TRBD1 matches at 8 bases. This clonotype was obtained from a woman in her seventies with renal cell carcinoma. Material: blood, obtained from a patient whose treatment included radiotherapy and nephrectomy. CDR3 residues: CASSQGAGQETQYF. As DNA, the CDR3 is TGCGCCAGCAGCCAGGGGGCGGGCCAAGAGACCCAGTACTTC.